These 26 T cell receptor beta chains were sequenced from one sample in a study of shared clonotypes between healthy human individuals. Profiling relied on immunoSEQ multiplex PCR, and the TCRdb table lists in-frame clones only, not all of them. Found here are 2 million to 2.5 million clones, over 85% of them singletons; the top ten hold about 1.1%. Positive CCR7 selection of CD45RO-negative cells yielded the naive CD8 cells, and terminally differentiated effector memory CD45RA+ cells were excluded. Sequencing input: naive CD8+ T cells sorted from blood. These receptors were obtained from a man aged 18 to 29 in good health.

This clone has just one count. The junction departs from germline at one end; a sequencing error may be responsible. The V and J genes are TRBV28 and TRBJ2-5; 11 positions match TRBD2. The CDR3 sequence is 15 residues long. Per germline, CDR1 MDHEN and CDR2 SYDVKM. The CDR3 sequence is CASSLWTSGRETQYF. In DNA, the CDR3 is TGTGCCAGCAGTCTATGGACTAGCGGGCGGGAGACCCAGTACTTC.

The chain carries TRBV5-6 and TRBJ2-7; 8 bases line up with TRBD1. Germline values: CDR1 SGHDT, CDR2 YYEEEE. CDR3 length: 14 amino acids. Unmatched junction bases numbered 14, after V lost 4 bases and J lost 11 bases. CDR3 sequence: CASSPLETGAMKYF. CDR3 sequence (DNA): TGTGCCAGCAGCCCCCTAGAGACAGGGGCCATGAAGTACTTC.

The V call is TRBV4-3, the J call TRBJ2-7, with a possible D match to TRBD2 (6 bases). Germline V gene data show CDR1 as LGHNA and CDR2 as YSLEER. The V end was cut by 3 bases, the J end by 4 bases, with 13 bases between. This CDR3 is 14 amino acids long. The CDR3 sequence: CASSQGGGDYEQYF. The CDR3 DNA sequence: TGCGCCAGCAGCCAGGGGGGTGGGGATTACGAGCAGTACTTC.

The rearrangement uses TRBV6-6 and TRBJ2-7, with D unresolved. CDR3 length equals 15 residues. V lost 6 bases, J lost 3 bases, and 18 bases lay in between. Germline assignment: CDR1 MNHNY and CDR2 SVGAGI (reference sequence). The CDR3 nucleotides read TGTGCCAGCAGCCAAGAATCGGTTAGGTTCTACGAGCAGTACTTC. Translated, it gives CASSQESVRFYEQYF.

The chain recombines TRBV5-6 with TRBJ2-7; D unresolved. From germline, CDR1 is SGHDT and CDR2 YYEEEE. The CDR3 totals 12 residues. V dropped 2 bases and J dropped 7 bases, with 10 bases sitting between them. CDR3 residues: CASSFEAEEQYF. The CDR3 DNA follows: TGTGCCAGCAGCTTTGAGGCTGAAGAGCAGTACTTC.

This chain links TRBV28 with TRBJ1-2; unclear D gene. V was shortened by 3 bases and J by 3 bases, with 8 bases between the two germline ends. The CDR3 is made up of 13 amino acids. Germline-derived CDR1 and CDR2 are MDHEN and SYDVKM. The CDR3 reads CASSFGSDYGYTF. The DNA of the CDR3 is TGTGCCAGCAGTTTTGGCAGCGACTATGGCTACACCTTC.

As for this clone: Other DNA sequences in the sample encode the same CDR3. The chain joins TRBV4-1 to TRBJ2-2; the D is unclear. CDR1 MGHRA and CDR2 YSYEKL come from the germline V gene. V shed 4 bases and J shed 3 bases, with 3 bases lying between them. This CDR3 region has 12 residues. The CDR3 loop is CASSPDTGELFF. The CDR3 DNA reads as TGCGCCAGCAGCCCTGACACCGGGGAGCTGTTTTTT.

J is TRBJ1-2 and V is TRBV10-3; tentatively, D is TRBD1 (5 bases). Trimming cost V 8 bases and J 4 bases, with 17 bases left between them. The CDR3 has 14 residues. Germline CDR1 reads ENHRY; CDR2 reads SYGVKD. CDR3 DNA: TGTGCCATCCCCCGGGACGGGGACTTCTATGGCTACACCTTC. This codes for CAIPRDGDFYGYTF.

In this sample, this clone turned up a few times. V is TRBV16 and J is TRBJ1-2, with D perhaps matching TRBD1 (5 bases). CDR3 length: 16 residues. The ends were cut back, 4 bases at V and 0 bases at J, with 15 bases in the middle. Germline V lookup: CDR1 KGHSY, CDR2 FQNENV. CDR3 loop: CASSLRTGEANYGYTF. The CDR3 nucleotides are TGTGCCAGCAGCCTAAGGACGGGGGAAGCTAACTATGGCTACACCTTC.

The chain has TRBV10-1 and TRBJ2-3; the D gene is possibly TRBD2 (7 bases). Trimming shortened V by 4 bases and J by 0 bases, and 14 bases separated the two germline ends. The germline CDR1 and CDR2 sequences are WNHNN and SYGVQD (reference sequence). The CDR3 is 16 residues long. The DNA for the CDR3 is TGCGCCAGCAGTGTTGGCGGGGGCTTAAGCACAGATACGCAGTATTTT. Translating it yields CASSVGGGLSTDTQYF.

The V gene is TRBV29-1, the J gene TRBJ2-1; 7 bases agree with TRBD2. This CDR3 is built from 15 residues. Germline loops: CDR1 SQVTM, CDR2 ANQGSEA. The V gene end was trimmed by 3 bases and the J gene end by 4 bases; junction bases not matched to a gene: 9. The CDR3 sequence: CSVELDGRKYNEQFF. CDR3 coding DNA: TGCAGCGTTGAGTTAGACGGGAGGAAGTACAATGAGCAGTTCTTC.

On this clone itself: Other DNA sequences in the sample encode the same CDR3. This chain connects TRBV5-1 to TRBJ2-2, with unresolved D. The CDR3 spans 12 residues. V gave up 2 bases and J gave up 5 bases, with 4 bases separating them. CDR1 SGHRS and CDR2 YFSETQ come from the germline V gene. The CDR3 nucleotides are TGCGCCAGCAGCTTAGATACCGGGGAGCTGTTTTTT. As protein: CASSLDTGELFF.

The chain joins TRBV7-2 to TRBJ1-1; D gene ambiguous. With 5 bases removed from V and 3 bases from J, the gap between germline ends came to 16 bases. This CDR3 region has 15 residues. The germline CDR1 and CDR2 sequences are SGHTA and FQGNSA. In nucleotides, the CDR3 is TGTGCCAGCAGCCCCTCGACGGTTGTCTACACTGAAGCTTTCTTT. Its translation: CASSPSTVVYTEAFF.

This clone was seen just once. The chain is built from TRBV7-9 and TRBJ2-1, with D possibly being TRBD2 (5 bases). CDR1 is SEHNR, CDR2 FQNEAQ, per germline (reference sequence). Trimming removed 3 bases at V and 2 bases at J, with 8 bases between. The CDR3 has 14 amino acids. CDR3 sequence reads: CASSLEATYNEQFF. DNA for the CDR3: TGTGCCAGCAGCTTGGAGGCTACCTACAATGAGCAGTTCTTC.

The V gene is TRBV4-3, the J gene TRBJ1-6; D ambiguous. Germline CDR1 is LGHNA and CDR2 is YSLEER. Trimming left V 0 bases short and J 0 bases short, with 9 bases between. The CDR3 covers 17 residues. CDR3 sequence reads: CASSQETVSSYNSPLHF. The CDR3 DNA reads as TGCGCCAGCAGCCAAGAAACCGTAAGCTCCTATAATTCACCCCTCCACTTT.

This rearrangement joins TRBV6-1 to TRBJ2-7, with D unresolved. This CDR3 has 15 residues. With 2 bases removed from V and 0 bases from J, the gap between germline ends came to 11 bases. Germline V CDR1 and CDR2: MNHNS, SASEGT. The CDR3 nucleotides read TGTGCCAGCAGTGAACTTCTCCGGAGCTCCTACGAGCAGTACTTC. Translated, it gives CASSELLRSSYEQYF.

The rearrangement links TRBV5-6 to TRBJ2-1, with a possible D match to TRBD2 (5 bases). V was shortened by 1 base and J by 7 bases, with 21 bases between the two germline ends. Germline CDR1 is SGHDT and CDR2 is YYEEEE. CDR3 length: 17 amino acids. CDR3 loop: CASSLSYGMVWENEQFF. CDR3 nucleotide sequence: TGTGCCAGCAGCTTGTCTTACGGTATGGTGTGGGAGAATGAGCAGTTCTTC.

Here the CDR3 reads CASSQEGQGSYNEQFF. The DNA of the CDR3 is TGCGCCAGCAGCCAAGAGGGGCAAGGCTCCTACAATGAGCAGTTCTTC. This chain connects TRBV4-1 to TRBJ2-1, with a possible D match to TRBD1 (5 bases). CDR3 size: 16 residues. V was pared by 0 bases and J by 0 bases, with 9 bases between. Germline V gene lookup returns CDR1 MGHRA and CDR2 YSYEKL.

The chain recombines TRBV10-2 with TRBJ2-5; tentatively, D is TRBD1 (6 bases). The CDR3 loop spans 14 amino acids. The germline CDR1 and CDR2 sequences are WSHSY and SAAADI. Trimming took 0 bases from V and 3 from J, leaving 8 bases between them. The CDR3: CASSESEGEETQYF. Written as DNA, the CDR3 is TGCGCCAGCAGTGAGTCAGAGGGGGAAGAGACCCAGTACTTC.

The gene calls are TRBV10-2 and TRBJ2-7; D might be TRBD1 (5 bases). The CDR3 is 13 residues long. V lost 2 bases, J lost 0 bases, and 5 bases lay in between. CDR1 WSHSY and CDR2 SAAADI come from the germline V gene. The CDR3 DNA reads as TGCGCCAGCAGTGAGGGACACTCCTACGAGCAGTACTTC. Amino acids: CASSEGHSYEQYF.

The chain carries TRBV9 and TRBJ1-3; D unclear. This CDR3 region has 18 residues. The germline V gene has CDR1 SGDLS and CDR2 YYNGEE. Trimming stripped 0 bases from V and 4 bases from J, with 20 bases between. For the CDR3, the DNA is TGTGCCAGCAGCGTAGATAAGGGTTTCCTTCAACTCGGAAACACCATATATTTT. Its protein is CASSVDKGFLQLGNTIYF.

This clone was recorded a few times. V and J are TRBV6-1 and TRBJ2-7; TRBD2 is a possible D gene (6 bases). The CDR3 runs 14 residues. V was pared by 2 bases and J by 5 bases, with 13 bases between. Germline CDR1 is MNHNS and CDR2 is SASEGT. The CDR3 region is CASSERGRGDEQYF. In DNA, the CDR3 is TGTGCCAGCAGTGAAAGGGGTCGCGGGGACGAGCAGTACTTC.

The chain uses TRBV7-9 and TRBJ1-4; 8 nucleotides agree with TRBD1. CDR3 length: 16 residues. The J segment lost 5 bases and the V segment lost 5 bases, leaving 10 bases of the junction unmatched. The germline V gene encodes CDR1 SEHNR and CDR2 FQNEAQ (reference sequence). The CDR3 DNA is TGTGCCAGCAGCCGGCGCCGGGACAGGTCGAATGAAAAACTGTTTTTT. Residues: CASSRRRDRSNEKLFF.

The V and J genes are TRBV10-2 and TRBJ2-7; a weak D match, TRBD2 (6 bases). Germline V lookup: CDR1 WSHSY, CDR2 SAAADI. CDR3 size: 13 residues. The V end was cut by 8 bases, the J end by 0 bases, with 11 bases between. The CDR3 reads CASGTLSSYEQYF. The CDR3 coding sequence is TGCGCCAGCGGGACTCTTAGCTCCTACGAGCAGTACTTC.

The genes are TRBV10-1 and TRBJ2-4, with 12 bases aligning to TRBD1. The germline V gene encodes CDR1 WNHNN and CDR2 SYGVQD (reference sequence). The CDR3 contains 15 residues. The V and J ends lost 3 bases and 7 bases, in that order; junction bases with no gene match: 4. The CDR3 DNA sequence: TGCGCCAGCAGTGACCCTGGGACAGGGGGCAACATTCAGTACTTC. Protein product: CASSDPGTGGNIQYF.

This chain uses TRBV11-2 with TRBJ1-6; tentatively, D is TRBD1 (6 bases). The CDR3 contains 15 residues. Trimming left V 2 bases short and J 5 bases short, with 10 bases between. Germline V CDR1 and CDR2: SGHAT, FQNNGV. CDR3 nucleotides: TGTGCCAGCAGCTTATGGACAGATGATAATTCACCCCTCCACTTT. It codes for CASSLWTDDNSPLHF.